The 8 T cell receptor beta chains listed next were all sequenced from one sample in a study of CD8 T cells in ankylosing spondylitis. A single record per CDR3 protein comes from TCRdb applying MiXCR to the 5' RACE reads. The data contain 150,000 to 250,000 distinct CDR3 sequences, roughly 12% of them singletons. The sequenced material came from blood, either unsorted or a sorted T cell fraction (not recorded which). The receptors originated from a male donor with ankylosing spondylitis or in good health (not recorded which).

In its sample, this clonotype was seen a few times. This sequence joins TRBV20-1 and TRBJ2-7, with 8 bases lining up with TRBD1. The CDR3 totals 12 residues. Germline V gene sequence: CDR1 DFQATT, CDR2 SNEGSKA (reference sequence). Germline trimming cut 6 bases from V and 5 bases from J; bases unmatched to any gene: 6. The CDR3 sequence: CSALTGEHEQYF. The DNA of the CDR3 is TGCAGTGCCTTGACAGGGGAACACGAGCAGTACTTC.

This clonotype was picked up a small number of times. This chain connects TRBV29-1 to TRBJ2-3; D remains ambiguous. The CDR3 is made up of 13 amino acids. V gave up 0 bases and J gave up 8 bases, with 12 bases separating them. Per germline, CDR1 SQVTM and CDR2 ANQGSEA. This CDR3 reads CSVEEGGMVTQYF. As DNA, the CDR3 is TGCAGCGTTGAAGAGGGTGGGATGGTTACGCAGTATTTT.

This clonotype was picked up many times. The chain joins TRBV12-3 or TRBV12-4 to TRBJ2-1; D is uncertain. This CDR3 has 13 residues. V lost 6 bases, J lost 8 bases, and 14 bases lay in between. The CDR3 sequence is CASRTHPNDEQFF. CDR3 DNA: TGTGCCAGCAGAACCCATCCGAACGATGAGCAGTTCTTC.

Many counts were recorded for this clonotype. The CDR3 loop reads CASSPSSHSYEQYF. CDR3 nucleotides: TGTGCCAGCAGCCCCTCCTCCCACTCCTACGAGCAGTACTTC. V is TRBV27 and J is TRBJ2-7, with D hard to call. Germline CDR1 is MNHEY and CDR2 is SMNVEV (reference sequence). V lost 6 bases and J lost 0, with 12 bases in between. The CDR3 spans 14 residues.

The chain uses TRBV20-1 and TRBJ2-7; the D gene is possibly TRBD2 (6 bases). V was trimmed by 6 bases and J by 2 bases, leaving 14 bases between them. CDR1 DFQATT and CDR2 SNEGSKA come from the germline V gene (reference sequence). The CDR3 length is 13 residues. The chain's CDR3 is CSAGGEDTYEQYF. DNA of the CDR3: TGCAGTGCCGGCGGGGAGGACACCTACGAGCAGTACTTC.

This clonotype was counted a few times. DNA of the CDR3: TGTGCCAGCAGCCCCGGTTTAGACCTACTTGAGCAGTACTTC. This codes for CASSPGLDLLEQYF. The chain couples TRBV6-1 to TRBJ2-7; D not resolved. Deletions cut 6 bases from V and 7 bases from J, with 19 bases between. Germline CDR1 is MNHNS and CDR2 is SASEGT. This CDR3 has 14 residues.

This clonotype was seen ten or more times. The J gene is TRBJ2-3, the V gene TRBV5-5; maybe TRBD1 (6 bases). The CDR3 totals 15 residues. Between the trimmed V and J ends, which lost 0 bases and 6 bases, there was a span of 14 bases. The germline gives CDR1 SGHKS, CDR2 YYEKEE (reference sequence). The CDR3 region is CASSLGTASSDTQYF. The CDR3 DNA sequence: TGTGCCAGCAGCTTGGGGACAGCCTCCTCCGATACGCAGTATTTT.

The chain is built from TRBV2 and TRBJ2-7; tentatively, D is TRBD2 (6 bases). Per germline, CDR1 SNHLY and CDR2 FYNNEI. The CDR3 loop spans 13 amino acids. V lost 5 bases and J 3 bases, leaving 11 bases between the germline ends. For the CDR3, the DNA is TGTGCCAGCAGTTCGGACGGGAGCTACGAGCAGTACTTC. It yields the protein CASSSDGSYEQYF. Using reference TRBV2 and TRBJ2-7 for the parts outside the CDR3, the full variable domain is EPEVTQTPSHQVTQMGQEVILRCVPISNHLYFYWYRQILGQKVEFLVSFYNNEISEKSEIFDDQFSVERPDGSNFTLKIRSTKLEDSAMYFCASSSDGSYEQYFGPGTRLTVT.